These 23 T cell receptor beta chains were all obtained from the same sample, sequenced in a study of molecular identifiers for immune sequencing clone quantification. TCRdb reprocessed the PCR reads via MiXCR and lists one record per CDR3 protein. Among about 630,000 distinct CDR3 sequences listed, roughly 23% were seen once. The source material was naive CD8+ T cells from blood, with Jurkat cell RNA spiked in. Sample subset: FACS-sorted CD8+CD4-CCR7+CD45RA+ naive T cells. All receptors come from a human donor in good health. Some libraries in this study had Jurkat cell RNA spiked in.

This chain connects TRBV5-1 to TRBJ2-1; D may be TRBD2 (7 bases). The CDR3 runs 15 residues. Germline V gives CDR1 SGHRS, CDR2 YFSETQ. The V gene lost 7 bases and the J gene lost 5 bases, with 19 bases spanning the gap. CDR3 DNA: TGCGCCAGCCTGGGGGGGGCTAGCGCGAACAATGAGCAGTTCTTC. Amino acid sequence: CASLGGASANNEQFF.

This clonotype showed up just a few times. V usage is TRBV12-3 or TRBV12-4 and J usage is TRBJ1-2; maybe TRBD1 (6 bases). The CDR3 covers 13 residues. V was shortened by 7 bases and J by 6 bases, with 15 bases between the two germline ends. The CDR3 bases are TGTGCCAGCACTTTCGGGGGCGCGGATGGCTACACCTTC. As protein: CASTFGGADGYTF.

This clonotype showed up just a few times. This chain joins TRBV7-9 and TRBJ2-7; D possibly corresponds to TRBD2 (6 bases). Germline assignment: CDR1 SEHNR and CDR2 FQNEAQ (reference sequence). Trimming took off 3 bases at V and 3 bases at J, with 15 bases between the two ends. This CDR3 has 15 amino acids. This CDR3 is CASSFLSGLIYEQYF. The DNA of the CDR3 is TGTGCCAGCAGCTTCCTCTCGGGACTGATCTACGAGCAGTACTTC.

This clonotype was detected only a few times. Here the CDR3 omits its conserved ending phenylalanine or tryptophan, so a read error is the likely source. This sequence joins TRBV4-1 and TRBJ1-1; a possible D gene is TRBD1 (6 bases). CDR1 and CDR2 from the germline V gene are MGHRA and YSYEKL. The CDR3 has 15 residues. CDR3 nucleotides: TGCGCCGGCAGCCAAACAGGGTTTATGAACACTGAAGCTTTCCTT. It codes for CAGSQTGFMNTEAFL.

V gene TRBV28 combines with J gene TRBJ2-2; TRBD1 matches 8 bases. V lost 6 bases, J lost 7 bases, and 10 bases stayed unmatched. Germline loops: CDR1 MDHEN, CDR2 SYDVKM. The CDR3 consists of 15 residues. CDR3 in amino acids: CASRPTGGTVGELFF. CDR3 DNA sequence: TGTGCCAGCAGACCAACAGGGGGTACGGTCGGGGAGCTGTTTTTT.

This clonotype came up a few times. The chain employs TRBV19 and TRBJ1-1; D is undetermined. V was cut by 2 bases and J by 3 bases, with 10 bases left in between. Germline CDR1 LNHDA, CDR2 SQIVND (reference sequence). CDR3 length: 14 amino acids. The CDR3 DNA is TGTGCCAGTAGTATAACCCCTCAGTACACTGAAGCTTTCTTT. Protein product: CASSITPQYTEAFF.

The rearrangement uses TRBV9 and TRBJ2-2; weak D call: TRBD2 (5 bases). This CDR3 spans 13 amino acids. V was pared by 0 bases and J by 12 bases, with 12 bases between. CDR1 and CDR2 (germline): SGDLS, YYNGEE. CDR3 bases: TGTGCCAGCAGCGTAGGATCCCCGGGGAAGCTGTTTTTT. Translating gives CASSVGSPGKLFF.

This clonotype was detected ten times or more. The V call is TRBV7-2, the J call TRBJ1-6; a weak D match, TRBD1 (6 bases). The germline V gene has CDR1 SGHTA and CDR2 FQGNSA. The CDR3 consists of 16 residues. The germline V and J ends were trimmed by 1 base and 6 bases, with 13 bases remaining between them. CDR3 amino acids: CASSLGAGQFNSPLHF. DNA for the CDR3: TGTGCCAGCAGCTTAGGGGCAGGACAGTTTAATTCACCCCTCCACTTT. Supplemented by reference TRBV7-2 and TRBJ1-6, the full variable domain reads GAGVSQSPSNKVTEKGKDVELRCDPISGHTALYWYRQSLGQGLEFLIYFQGNSAPDKSGLPSDRFSAERTGGSVSTLTIQRTQQEDSAVYLCASSLGAGQFNSPLHFGNGTRLTVT.

This clonotype was seen repeatedly, ten times or more. The gene calls are TRBV4-1 and TRBJ1-1; D is possibly TRBD1 (6 bases). Trimming shortened V by 0 bases and J by 1 base, and 9 bases separated the two germline ends. The CDR3 is 15 residues long. Germline V CDR1 and CDR2: MGHRA, YSYEKL. CDR3 DNA: TGCGCCAGCAGCCAAGATGGCAGGGGGAACACTGAAGCTTTCTTT. Amino acids: CASSQDGRGNTEAFF.

About this clonotype itself: This may be a read error: a much more frequent sequence differs by one nucleotide. This chain uses TRBV6-2 or TRBV6-3 with TRBJ2-5; no clear D. Trimming cost V 7 bases and J 0 bases, with 9 bases left between them. The CDR3 spans 13 residues. Germline loops: CDR1 MNHEY, CDR2 SVGEGT. The CDR3 loop reads CASNYPYQETQYF. CDR3 coding DNA: TGTGCCAGCAACTACCCGTACCAAGAGACCCAGTACTTC.

This clonotype was detected ten times or more. The chain couples TRBV21-1 to TRBJ1-5. TRBV21-1 is a pseudogene segment. There are 16 residues in the CDR3. The CDR3 sequence: CASSKVAGIRNQPQHF. DNA of the CDR3: TGTGCCAGCAGCAAAGTGGCTGGGATTCGCAATCAGCCCCAGCATTTT.

The sample holds many counts of this clonotype. This sequence joins TRBV28 and TRBJ2-5; D remains unclear. This CDR3 contains 14 residues. Trimming shortened V by 3 bases and J by 1 base, and 9 bases separated the two germline ends. Germline CDR1 and CDR2: MDHEN and SYDVKM. The DNA of the CDR3 is TGTGCCAGCAGTTTCAGACTGCCCCAAGAGACCCAGTACTTC. This encodes CASSFRLPQETQYF.

Notes on this clonotype: At one end the junction does not follow the germline gene, possibly because of a read error. This sequence joins TRBV4-1 and TRBJ2-7, with D possibly being TRBD2 (6 bases). Germline CDR1 MGHRA, CDR2 YSYEKL. This CDR3 has 13 amino acids. The CDR3 bases are TGCGCCAGCTCACTAGCTCCGCAATACGCGCAGTACTTC. Its protein product is CASSLAPQYAQYF.

This clonotype was observed many times. The rearrangement joins TRBV7-8 to TRBJ2-5; 14 bases agree with TRBD2. The CDR3 length is 21 residues. Germline values: CDR1 SGHVS, CDR2 FQNEAQ. V lost 4 bases and J lost 0; bases outside the gene matches: 16. The chain's CDR3 is CASSSYNLGLAGGVYQETQYF. The CDR3 coding sequence is TGTGCCAGCAGCTCCTACAACCTTGGACTAGCGGGGGGCGTGTACCAAGAGACCCAGTACTTC.

This clonotype was seen a few times. The rearrangement links TRBV11-2 to TRBJ2-1, with 10 nucleotides matching TRBD1. Trimming took 4 bases from V and 6 from J; bases not matched to a gene: 6. The CDR3 runs to 15 residues. Germline loops: CDR1 SGHAT, CDR2 FQNNGV. Written as DNA, the CDR3 is TGTGCCAGCAGCTCAACCGGACAGGGGGGCAATGAGCAGTTCTTC. Its protein is CASSSTGQGGNEQFF.

This clonotype has only a few counts. CDR3 bases: TGTGCCAGCAGCGGGCGGACAGGGACCGAGCAGTACTTC. It is translated as CASSGRTGTEQYF. This chain joins TRBV3-1 and TRBJ2-7, with 8 bases aligning to TRBD1. The V gene's germline CDR1 is LGHDT and CDR2 YNNKEL (reference sequence). Losses at the gene ends were 5 bases for V and 6 bases for J; bases not matched to a gene: 6. The CDR3 runs to 13 residues.

A few counts support this clonotype. Just one base apart from a much larger clone, this may be a read error. Written as DNA, the CDR3 is TGCAGTGCTAGAGATATAGCTATGGGGCAGTACTTC. It translates to CSARDIAMGQYF. The chain carries TRBV20-1 and TRBJ2-7; D call uncertain. CDR1 is DFQATT, CDR2 SNEGSKA, per germline (reference sequence). V was cut by 0 bases and J by 9 bases, with 12 bases left in between. The CDR3 is 12 residues long.

Comment on this clonotype: A clone one base away is much larger, so this may be a read error. In this CDR3 the conserved last residue, phenylalanine or tryptophan, is missing, so a read error is likely. The chain combines TRBV7-2 with TRBJ2-1; D perhaps matches TRBD2 (6 bases). Germline CDR1 SGHTA, CDR2 FQGNSA. V lost 5 bases, J lost 10 bases, and 18 bases lay in between. CDR3 size: 14 residues. The CDR3 sequence is CASSPPVGSDEQFL. CDR3 nucleotide sequence: TGTGCCAGCAGCCCCCCGGTCGGGAGCGACGAGCAGTTCCTC.

The rearrangement uses TRBV12-3 or TRBV12-4 and TRBJ2-5; D possibly uses TRBD1 or TRBD2 (5 bases each). The V end lost 4 bases, the J end lost 4 bases, and 10 bases lay between the germline ends. The CDR3 runs 13 residues. The CDR3 loop is CASSWGGGETQYF. The CDR3 coding sequence is TGTGCCAGCAGTTGGGGTGGGGGAGAGACCCAGTACTTC.

The rearrangement links TRBV30 to TRBJ2-3, with 9 bases aligning to TRBD2. The germline V gene has CDR1 GTSNPN and CDR2 SVGIG (reference sequence). J lost 0 bases, V lost 3 bases, and 4 bases had no gene match. This CDR3 is 15 amino acids long. The CDR3 nucleotides are TGTGCCTGGAGCCGCGGGGGGGCTAGCACAGATACGCAGTATTTT. This codes for CAWSRGGASTDTQYF.

V is TRBV4-1 and J is TRBJ2-1; 9 nucleotides align to TRBD2. The germline gives CDR1 MGHRA, CDR2 YSYEKL. V was pared by 4 bases and J by 6 bases, with 7 bases of the junction left unmatched. The CDR3 has 15 residues. CDR3 DNA: TGCGCCAGCAGCCCGCTTGGCGGGAGGGCCAATGAGCAGTTCTTC. This codes for CASSPLGGRANEQFF.

With regard to this clonotype: This could be a read error, since a much larger clone is one nucleotide away. The rearrangement joins TRBV13 to TRBJ1-1; no clear D gene. Per the germline V gene, CDR1 is PRHDT and CDR2 is FYEKMQ (reference sequence). CDR3 size: 15 residues. The CDR3 coding sequence is TGTGCCGGCAGCTTTTGGATGGATAGGAACACTGAAGCTTTCTTT. Translated, it gives CAGSFWMDRNTEAFF.

This clonotype has a count of ten or more. The chain carries TRBV20-1 and TRBJ2-5; D might be TRBD2 (6 bases). CDR3 size: 14 residues. V lost 1 base and J lost 5, with 14 bases in between. Germline assignment: CDR1 DFQATT and CDR2 SNEGSKA (reference sequence). The CDR3 bases are TGCAGTGCTAGAGCAAGCGGGCAGGTCGAGACCCAGTACTTC. Its protein is CSARASGQVETQYF.